Following are 29 T cell receptor beta chains from one sample sequenced in a study of T cells in Graves' hyperthyroidism and ophthalmopathy. Amplification targeted TCR beta CDR3 regions from RNA transcripts. With the HTBI primer set, the TCR CDR3 went through a first round of RT-PCR. Using its own MiXCR run on the multiplex PCR reads, TCRdb lists one record per CDR3 protein. This table holds about 570,000 distinct CDR3 sequences, 46% found once. Material for sequencing was peripheral blood or thyroid tissue (not recorded which). These receptors were taken from an adult woman with Graves' disease, either hyperthyroidism or ophthalmopathy (not recorded which).

The rearrangement uses TRBV2 and TRBJ1-1; D is unclear. The germline gives CDR1 SNHLY, CDR2 FYNNEI. The CDR3 runs 13 residues. Trimming cost V 3 bases and J 7 bases, with 12 bases left between them. The CDR3 loop reads CASSEWRQDEAFF. CDR3 nucleotide sequence: TGTGCCAGCAGTGAGTGGAGGCAGGATGAAGCTTTCTTT.

V usage is TRBV7-8 and J usage is TRBJ1-5; D gene unclear. Trimming stripped 1 base from V and 7 bases from J, with 8 bases between. CDR1 is SGHVS and CDR2 is FQNEAQ in the germline V gene. There are 13 residues in the CDR3. The CDR3 bases are TGTGCCAGCAGCTTAGACCAAGAACAGCCCCAGCATTTT. It encodes CASSLDQEQPQHF.

The chain carries TRBV2 and TRBJ1-5; D may be TRBD1 (5 bases). The CDR3 loop spans 14 amino acids. The germline CDR1 and CDR2 sequences are SNHLY and FYNNEI. Trimming stripped 2 bases from V and 7 bases from J, with 12 bases between. The DNA for the CDR3 is TGTGCCAGCAGTGAACAGGGTGTTGGGCAGCCCCAGCATTTT. Protein product: CASSEQGVGQPQHF.

Remarks on this clonotype: This clone may be a read error of a much larger clone one base away. The J gene is TRBJ2-5, the V gene TRBV10-3; D is undetermined. The CDR3 extends over 13 amino acids. The V end was cut by 10 bases, the J end by 2 bases, with 14 bases between. Germline lookup yields CDR1 ENHRY and CDR2 SYGVKD. CDR3 nucleotide sequence: TGTGCCAGCCGGTCCCCTAGGCAAGAGACCCAGTACTTC. It translates to CASRSPRQETQYF.

This clonotype was seen many times. The rearrangement uses TRBV19 and TRBJ2-2, with 8 bases fitting TRBD2. This CDR3 has 15 residues. The junction had 6 bases not matched to a gene; V was cut back by 6 bases and J by 3 bases. CDR1 and CDR2 (germline): LNHDA, SQIVND (reference sequence). CDR3 nucleotides: TGTGCCAGTAGCGGTGGACTAGCCTACACCGGGGAGCTGTTTTTT. Protein sequence: CASSGGLAYTGELFF.

This clonotype was observed many times. The V and J genes are TRBV27 and TRBJ1-2; D is possibly TRBD1 (6 bases). The CDR3 runs to 12 residues. Germline-derived CDR1 and CDR2 are MNHEY and SMNVEV (reference sequence). CDR3 bases: TGTGCGGCGGGACACCCTAACTATGGCTACACCTTC. Encoded protein: CAAGHPNYGYTF.

The genes are TRBV11-2 and TRBJ2-5, with 11 bases identical to TRBD2. Germline lookup yields CDR1 SGHAT and CDR2 FQNNGV. V shed 5 bases, J shed 5 bases, and the junction held 10 bases outside the gene matches. The CDR3 covers 16 residues. This CDR3 is CASSRRLRTSGETQYF. CDR3 nucleotide sequence: TGTGCCAGCAGCAGACGGCTCCGGACTAGCGGGGAGACCCAGTACTTC.

In its sample, this clonotype was seen many times. The V and J genes are TRBV4-1 and TRBJ2-7; the D is unclear. The germline V gene encodes CDR1 MGHRA and CDR2 YSYEKL. V was trimmed by 2 bases and J by 3 bases, leaving 11 bases between them. This CDR3 is built from 14 residues. The CDR3 nucleotides are TGCGCCAGCAGCCAACACCGTTTGGTCTACGAGCAGTACTTC. Its translation is CASSQHRLVYEQYF.

This chain joins TRBV7-3 and TRBJ1-1; the D gene is possibly TRBD1 (5 bases). CDR1 is SGHTA, CDR2 FQGTGA, per germline. The V and J ends lost 5 bases and 11 bases respectively, with 12 bases between them. The CDR3 is made up of 11 amino acids. The CDR3 DNA follows: TGTGCCAGCAGCGGAGGGGCCGGGGCTTTCTTT. It yields the protein CASSGGAGAFF.

This clonotype came up many times. The chain is built from TRBV12-3 or TRBV12-4 and TRBJ2-7; 9 nucleotides match TRBD2. V lost 6 bases to trimming and J lost 6 bases; unmatched junction nucleotides: 9. The CDR3 is 14 residues long. CDR3 sequence: CASSPLAGLREQYF. CDR3 nucleotides: TGTGCCAGCAGCCCCCTAGCGGGATTGCGCGAGCAGTACTTC.

Points on this clonotype: A much more abundant neighbour one base away suggests this may be a read error. V is TRBV10-3 and J is TRBJ1-3; possibly TRBD1 for D (6 bases). V was cut by 6 bases and J by 2 bases, with 17 bases left in between. Germline CDR1 ENHRY, CDR2 SYGVKD. The CDR3 length is 16 residues. CDR3 loop: CAIRLTGISAGNTIYF. CDR3 nucleotide sequence: TGTGCCATCAGGTTAACAGGGATTTCAGCTGGAAACACCATATATTTT.

This clonotype has ten or more counts. The CDR3 spells CASSVPSGTPDGYTF. In DNA form, the CDR3 reads TGTGCCAGCAGTGTCCCTTCCGGGACACCCGATGGCTACACCTTC. This rearrangement joins TRBV6-5 to TRBJ1-2; maybe TRBD1 (6 bases). V lost 5 bases and J lost 6, with 19 bases in between. CDR3 length: 15 amino acids. In germline, CDR1 is MNHEY, CDR2 SVGAGI.

Ten or more counts support this clonotype. The V and J genes are TRBV28 and TRBJ2-5; 12 bases map to TRBD2. Trimming removed 6 bases from V and 5 bases from J; junction bases left unmatched: 7. This CDR3 has 15 amino acids. The germline V gene encodes CDR1 MDHEN and CDR2 SYDVKM. The CDR3 here is CASRILAGGRETQYF. The CDR3 DNA follows: TGTGCCAGCAGGATCCTAGCGGGAGGGCGCGAGACCCAGTACTTC. Variable domain in full (rest from reference TRBV28 and TRBJ2-5): DVKVTQSSRYLVKRTGEKVFLECVQDMDHENMFWYRQDPGLGLRLIYFSYDVKMKEKGDIPEGYSVSREKKERFSLILESASTNQTSMYLCASRILAGGRETQYFGPGTRLLVL.

This clonotype was recorded at least ten times. The chain couples TRBV7-6 to TRBJ2-7; the D gene is possibly TRBD2 (6 bases). The CDR3 runs 14 residues. V lost 6 bases and J 2 bases, leaving 14 bases between the germline ends. Germline loops: CDR1 SGHVS, CDR2 FNYEAQ. The CDR3 region is CASSRRLGAYEQYF. The DNA of the CDR3 is TGTGCCAGCAGTAGGAGACTAGGGGCCTACGAGCAGTACTTC.

This clonotype has at least ten counts. The V and J genes are TRBV29-1 and TRBJ2-7; TRBD2 agrees at 11 bases. This CDR3 region has 16 residues. Unmatched junction bases numbered 11, after V lost 5 bases and J lost 2 bases. Germline V gene data show CDR1 as SQVTM and CDR2 as ANQGSEA. The DNA for the CDR3 is TGCAGCGTTAGGGGGGCCACTAGCGGGAGAACCTACGAGCAGTACTTC. Encoded protein: CSVRGATSGRTYEQYF.

The chain uses TRBV5-1 and TRBJ1-1; weak D call: TRBD1 (5 bases). This CDR3 has 16 amino acids. In germline, CDR1 is SGHRS, CDR2 YFSETQ. Trimming left V 0 bases short and J 11 bases short, with 23 bases between. DNA of the CDR3: TGCGCCAGCAGCTTGGCCGCTCAACCTAACTCAGGGTGGGCTTTCTTT. It is translated as CASSLAAQPNSGWAFF.

The chain links TRBV28 to TRBJ2-5, with TRBD2 matching over 14 bases. Germline V lookup: CDR1 MDHEN, CDR2 SYDVKM. This CDR3 comprises 19 residues. J gave up 6 bases and V 3 bases, and 15 bases lay outside the gene matches. The CDR3 loop reads CASSLAFGTSGSVVKTQYF. For the CDR3, the DNA is TGTGCCAGCAGTTTGGCGTTTGGGACTAGCGGGAGTGTCGTGAAGACCCAGTACTTC.

This clonotype was observed a single time. The chain has TRBV5-8 and TRBJ2-7; 7 nucleotides line up with TRBD1. This CDR3 region has 15 residues. From germline, CDR1 is SGHTS and CDR2 YDEGEE. J gave up 4 bases and V 0 bases, and 7 bases lay outside the gene matches. The CDR3 DNA sequence: TGTGCCAGCAGCTTGGACAGGGGACCCTCATACGAGCAGTACTTC. The encoded protein is CASSLDRGPSYEQYF.

This clonotype has just a few counts. The V call is TRBV30, the J call TRBJ2-7; TRBD2 matches 9 bases. The CDR3 contains 14 residues. Germline V gene data show CDR1 as GTSNPN and CDR2 as SVGIG (reference sequence). V was pared by 3 bases and J by 5 bases, with 8 bases of the junction left unmatched. In DNA, the CDR3 is TGTGCCTGGAGCGTTAGCGGGAGTTACCACGAGCAGTACTTC. Its translation is CAWSVSGSYHEQYF.

The chain uses TRBV29-1 and TRBJ1-1; D may be TRBD1 (5 bases). V lost 4 bases and J lost 4, with 16 bases in between. The germline gives CDR1 SQVTM, CDR2 ANQGSEA. The CDR3 extends over 14 amino acids. Here the CDR3 DNA reads TGCAGCGTTGCTGAGGGAGGGGAAGGCACTGAAGCTTTCTTT. This gives the protein CSVAEGGEGTEAFF.

The chain joins TRBV4-2 to TRBJ1-1; D is uncertain. This CDR3 comprises 14 residues. Germline values: CDR1 LGHNA, CDR2 YNFKEQ. Trimming cost V 2 bases and J 4 bases, with 11 bases left between them. The CDR3 region is CASSQTQRRTEAFF. DNA for the CDR3: TGTGCCAGCAGCCAAACTCAGCGCCGCACTGAAGCTTTCTTT.

At least ten counts were recorded for this clonotype. The chain has TRBV20-1 and TRBJ2-2, with TRBD2 as a possible D gene (6 bases). V was clipped by 5 bases and J by 1 base, with 8 bases between them. The CDR3 is 13 residues long. The germline V gene has CDR1 DFQATT and CDR2 SNEGSKA (reference sequence). CDR3 residues: CSAPGGNTGELFF. The CDR3 region has the DNA TGCAGTGCTCCCGGGGGGAACACCGGGGAGCTGTTTTTT.

This clonotype has ten or more counts. The V gene is TRBV5-1, the J gene TRBJ1-1; D is ambiguous. Trimming took 4 bases from V and 1 from J, leaving 11 bases between them. Germline CDR1 reads SGHRS; CDR2 reads YFSETQ. The CDR3 runs to 14 residues. The CDR3, as DNA: TGCGCCAGCAGCACCAGTAGCAGGAACACTGAAGCTTTCTTT. Encoded protein: CASSTSSRNTEAFF.

Many counts were recorded for this clonotype. The V and J genes are TRBV7-9 and TRBJ2-5, with 9 nucleotides matching TRBD2. V shed 1 base, J shed 1 base, and the junction held 7 bases outside the gene matches. The CDR3 runs to 17 residues. Per germline, CDR1 SEHNR and CDR2 FQNEAQ (reference sequence). CDR3 loop: CASSLGLSGSTQETQYF. The CDR3 nucleotides read TGTGCCAGCAGCTTAGGACTTAGCGGGAGCACCCAAGAGACCCAGTACTTC.

CDR3 protein: CARSSGTSGDSYEQYF. DNA for the CDR3: TGTGCTAGATCATCTGGGACTAGCGGGGACTCCTACGAGCAGTACTTC. This chain connects TRBV7-8 to TRBJ2-7, with TRBD2 matching 13 bases. Germline CDR1 SGHVS, CDR2 FQNEAQ. This CDR3 comprises 16 residues.

This clonotype showed up many times. The V and J genes are TRBV18 and TRBJ1-1; D ambiguous. The V gene's germline CDR1 is KGHSH and CDR2 LQKENI. CDR3 length equals 12 residues. With 3 bases removed from V and 6 bases from J, the gap between germline ends came to 8 bases. CDR3 DNA sequence: TGTGCCAGCTCACCCCCGGGATCTGAAGCTTTCTTT. Translation: CASSPPGSEAFF.

This clonotype occurred many times. This chain joins TRBV29-1 and TRBJ1-4, with D maybe TRBD1 (6 bases). CDR1 SQVTM and CDR2 ANQGSEA come from the germline V gene. Trimming removed 7 bases from V and 5 bases from J, with 11 bases in between. The CDR3 spans 12 residues. The CDR3 spells CSASQGNEKLFF. The CDR3 region has the DNA TGCAGCGCCTCGCAGGGGAATGAAAAACTGTTTTTT.

This clonotype was seen many times. This chain uses TRBV20-1 with TRBJ1-1; unclear D gene. Trimming took 1 base from V and 5 from J, leaving 2 bases between them. Germline assignment: CDR1 DFQATT and CDR2 SNEGSKA (reference sequence). CDR3 length: 10 residues. CDR3 sequence: CSARGTEAFF. The CDR3 nucleotides are TGCAGTGCTAGAGGTACTGAAGCTTTCTTT.

This clonotype was detected a few times. J is TRBJ1-4 and V is TRBV20-1; D perhaps matches TRBD1 (5 bases). The CDR3 length is 12 residues. From germline, CDR1 is DFQATT and CDR2 SNEGSKA (reference sequence). The V end was cut by 6 bases, the J end by 11 bases, with 16 bases between. Here the CDR3 reads CSAWDRVLKLFF. In DNA, the CDR3 is TGCAGTGCGTGGGACCGCGTGTTGAAACTGTTTTTT.